This entry concerns a single T cell receptor beta chain. This sample was included in a study of blood T cell repertoires in COVID-19. CDR1 and CDR2 (germline): SGHVS, FNYEAQ. The CDR3 has 14 residues. Unmatched junction bases numbered 2, after V lost 4 bases and J lost 0 bases. Libraries were prepared by immunoSEQ multiplex PCR; TCRdb keeps only in-frame clonotypes and omits some of them. The top ten hold 6% of the sample, which has 110,000 to 150,000 clones, around 73% seen once. All recovered Cohort 3 donors got two negative PCRs, got clearance, or saw symptom resolution. The receptor comes from a woman in her fifties or sixties who had recovered from COVID-19. The sample comprised PBMCs or T cells enriched from blood (not recorded which). The J gene is TRBJ1-1, the V gene TRBV7-6, with TRBD1 identical over 7 bases. DNA of the CDR3: TGTGCCAGCAGCTGGGACAGAATGAACACTGAAGCTTTCTTT. Translating it yields CASSWDRMNTEAFF.